The clone carrying this TCR beta chain was found once. The entry originates in a study of OX40 agonist ivuxolimab in advanced cancers. Produced via immunoSEQ multiplex PCR; TCRdb's table is partial and in-frame only. Of 40,000 to 45,000 clones listed, roughly 80% are singletons. This CDR3 has 14 amino acids. CDR1 and CDR2 (germline): SGHDT, YYEEEE. V dropped 4 bases and J dropped 8; count of bases not matched to a gene: 10. Sequenced material: CD4+ or CD8+ T cells sorted from blood, taken in a trial of the OX40 agonist ivuxolimab. This clonotype originated in an adult with an advanced solid tumor such as melanoma, head and neck, liver or kidney cancer. The rearrangement uses TRBV5-6 and TRBJ1-2; 8 bases map to TRBD1. The CDR3 nucleotides are TGTGCCAGCAGCCCTCGGGACAGGATTCTCGGCTACACCTTC. Translated: CASSPRDRILGYTF.